The 24 T cell receptor beta chains listed next were all sequenced from one sample in a study of cytomegalovirus exposure and HLA in healthy donors. This PCR relied on a set of 60 Vbeta primers and 13 Jbeta primers. Generated by immunoSEQ multiplex PCR, the TCRdb table keeps only in-frame clones and is missing some. The sample includes approximately 150,000 clones, 78% of them seen just once. Material: PBMCs. Receptor source: a female donor in good health and CMV-seronegative.

V usage is TRBV5-1 and J usage is TRBJ1-6; unclear D gene. CDR3 length: 15 amino acids. V lost 4 bases and J lost 13, with 21 bases in between. Germline CDR1 reads SGHRS; CDR2 reads YFSETQ. The chain's CDR3 is CASSRDLIQSVPLHF. The DNA for the CDR3 is TGCGCCAGCAGCCGGGATCTAATTCAATCAGTCCCCCTCCACTTT.

J is TRBJ2-1 and V is TRBV10-3; 10 bases are shared with TRBD1. The germline V gene encodes CDR1 ENHRY and CDR2 SYGVKD. CDR3 size: 16 residues. Trimming took 3 bases from V and 4 from J; bases not matched to a gene: 6. CDR3 coding DNA: TGTGCCATCAGTGAACGTGGACAGGGGGGGTACAATGAGCAGTTCTTC. Protein product: CAISERGQGGYNEQFF.

This clone came up a few times. V usage is TRBV28 and J usage is TRBJ1-5, with D hard to call. V lost 4 bases and J lost 0, with 13 bases in between. The CDR3 is 16 residues long. Germline CDR1 MDHEN, CDR2 SYDVKM. The CDR3 loop reads CASSSIPLYSNQPQHF. The CDR3 nucleotides are TGTGCCAGCAGTTCGATCCCACTCTATAGCAATCAGCCCCAGCATTTT.

The chain combines TRBV4-1 with TRBJ1-6, with unresolved D. The length of the CDR3 is 15 residues. Germline V gene sequence: CDR1 MGHRA, CDR2 YSYEKL. V lost 1 base and J lost 6, with 10 bases in between. The CDR3 region is CASSQARNGNSPLHF. The CDR3 nucleotides read TGCGCCAGCAGCCAAGCGCGGAATGGTAATTCACCCCTCCACTTT.

This chain uses TRBV5-4 with TRBJ2-5, with 9 bases matching TRBD1. The CDR3 totals 14 residues. Germline V lookup: CDR1 SGHNT, CDR2 YYREEE (reference sequence). Losses at the gene ends were 3 bases for V and 7 bases for J; bases not matched to a gene: 7. The DNA of the CDR3 is TGTGCCAGCAGCTCTGACAGGGGGTATGGGACCCAGTACTTC. This codes for CASSSDRGYGTQYF.

V gene TRBV4-3 combines with J gene TRBJ2-2, with D tentatively TRBD1 (6 bases). V was trimmed by 0 bases and J by 0 bases, leaving 17 bases between them. The CDR3 is 19 residues long. Germline V gene data show CDR1 as LGHNA and CDR2 as YSLEER. In DNA, the CDR3 is TGCGCCAGCAGCCAAGATCTAATAGCAGGGGCCCCGAACACCGGGGAGCTGTTTTTT. This encodes CASSQDLIAGAPNTGELFF.

The rearrangement uses TRBV28 and TRBJ1-2; TRBD1 matches 7 bases. The junction had 9 bases not matched to a gene; V was cut back by 6 bases and J by 8 bases. Germline lookup yields CDR1 MDHEN and CDR2 SYDVKM. The CDR3 length is 13 residues. CDR3 in DNA: TGTGCCAGCAGCCAGGGACAGCCAGGGGGCTACACCTTC. Amino acid sequence: CASSQGQPGGYTF.

This chain links TRBV6-6 with TRBJ2-7, with D unresolved. Trimming shortened V by 8 bases and J by 2 bases, and 16 bases separated the two germline ends. This CDR3 is 14 amino acids long. CDR1 and CDR2 from the germline V gene are MNHNY and SVGAGI (reference sequence). The CDR3 nucleotides are TGTGCCAGCCGAGAGAAAGAGCCACCCTACGAGCAGTACTTC. Its protein product is CASREKEPPYEQYF.

In its sample, this clone was seen a few times. The chain combines TRBV7-9 with TRBJ2-7, with D perhaps TRBD1 (6 bases). V lost 5 bases and J lost 7, with 15 bases in between. Germline CDR1 is SEHNR and CDR2 is FQNEAQ (reference sequence). The CDR3 contains 13 residues. The CDR3 protein is CASSTLDRSEQYF. Written as DNA, the CDR3 is TGTGCCAGCAGCACTCTTGACAGGTCAGAGCAGTACTTC.

The genes are TRBV19 and TRBJ1-4; 7 bases agree with TRBD1. Per germline, CDR1 LNHDA and CDR2 SQIVND (reference sequence). CDR3 length: 16 residues. V lost 6 bases, J lost 8 bases, and 15 bases stayed unmatched. This chain's CDR3 is CASSKRTGPHPEKLFF. CDR3 sequence (DNA): TGTGCCAGTAGCAAAAGGACAGGACCCCACCCCGAAAAACTGTTTTTT. The full variable domain, its missing parts supplied by reference TRBV19 and TRBJ1-4, is DGGITQSPKYLFRKEGQNVTLSCEQNLNHDAMYWYRQDPGQGLRLIYYSQIVNDFQKGDIAEGYSVSREKKESFPLTVTSAQKNPTAFYLCASSKRTGPHPEKLFFGSGTQLSVL.

This sequence joins TRBV27 and TRBJ2-7; 10 bases agree with TRBD2. The V gene end was trimmed by 6 bases and the J gene end by 3 bases; junction bases not matched to a gene: 8. The CDR3 totals 15 residues. Germline V CDR1 and CDR2: MNHEY, SMNVEV (reference sequence). The CDR3 sequence: CASRSGTSAYYEQYF. CDR3 in DNA: TGTGCCAGCAGGTCCGGGACTAGCGCCTACTACGAGCAGTACTTC.

The chain combines TRBV6-1 with TRBJ1-2, with D perhaps matching TRBD1 (5 bases). The CDR3 covers 12 residues. The ends were cut back, 8 bases at V and 4 bases at J, with 11 bases in the middle. Germline assignment: CDR1 MNHNS and CDR2 SASEGT. CDR3 nucleotides: TGTGCCAGCCTGAGCAGGGTCTATGGCTACACCTTC. Its translation is CASLSRVYGYTF.

In its sample, this clone was seen once. V is TRBV6-9 and J is TRBJ2-7, with D tentatively TRBD2 (7 bases). This CDR3 is 16 amino acids long. The ends were cut back, 5 bases at V and 2 bases at J, with 19 bases in the middle. CDR1 is MNHGY, CDR2 SVAAGI, per germline. CDR3 in amino acids: CASSIGGAGRPYEQYF. CDR3 bases: TGTGCCAGCAGTATAGGGGGAGCGGGAAGACCCTACGAGCAGTACTTC.

The chain has TRBV5-1 and TRBJ1-2; TRBD1 might be the D (5 bases). This CDR3 comprises 12 residues. V was pared by 1 base and J by 8 bases, with 9 bases between. The germline CDR1 and CDR2 sequences are SGHRS and YFSETQ. CDR3 DNA sequence: TGCGCCAGCAGCTTGTCAGGGTCAGGCTACACCTTC. This codes for CASSLSGSGYTF.

V usage is TRBV9 and J usage is TRBJ1-2; 8 bases fit TRBD1. CDR3 length equals 15 residues. Germline V gene sequence: CDR1 SGDLS, CDR2 YYNGEE. After removal of 0 bases from V and 4 bases from J, the junction contained 5 bases not matched to a gene. Written as DNA, the CDR3 is TGTGCCAGCAGCGTAGCACGGACAGGGCTCTATGGCTACACCTTC. Translation: CASSVARTGLYGYTF.

The V gene is TRBV7-8, the J gene TRBJ2-7; tentatively, D is TRBD1 (5 bases). Trimming removed 1 base at V and 5 bases at J, with 12 bases between. This CDR3 is built from 14 residues. Germline values: CDR1 SGHVS, CDR2 FQNEAQ. CDR3 sequence (DNA): TGTGCCAGCAGCTTAGAAGCAGGGATTGACGAGCAGTACTTC. Translation gives CASSLEAGIDEQYF.

The rearrangement joins TRBV6-4 to TRBJ2-3, with a weak D call TRBD2 (5 bases). Germline V gene lookup returns CDR1 MRHNA and CDR2 SNTAGT. Deletions cut 3 bases from V and 0 bases from J, with 13 bases between. The length of the CDR3 is 16 residues. The CDR3 is CASSDTGLSSTDTQYF. CDR3 DNA sequence: TGTGCCAGCAGTGATACCGGACTTTCTAGCACAGATACGCAGTATTTT.

The rearrangement joins TRBV10-3 to TRBJ2-3; 7 nucleotides align to TRBD1. There are 15 residues in the CDR3. Looked up from germline, CDR1 is ENHRY and CDR2 is SYGVKD. Trimming removed 7 bases from V and 4 bases from J; junction bases left unmatched: 11. The CDR3 DNA is TGTGCCATCAAGAGGGCAGGGGGAATTTCAGATACGCAGTATTTT. Translated, it gives CAIKRAGGISDTQYF.

The chain uses TRBV7-2 and TRBJ1-4, with D maybe TRBD1 (6 bases). Germline V CDR1 and CDR2: SGHTA, FQGNSA. V lost 4 bases and J 0 bases, leaving 12 bases between the germline ends. The CDR3 is 16 amino acids. Here the CDR3 DNA reads TGTGCCAGCAGCTCGCGACAGGCTACAACTAATGAAAAACTGTTTTTT. Translation gives CASSSRQATTNEKLFF.

The V gene is TRBV28, the J gene TRBJ1-6; 7 bases fit TRBD1. The CDR3 is 13 amino acids. Germline assignment: CDR1 MDHEN and CDR2 SYDVKM. V shed 7 bases, J shed 8 bases, and the junction held 5 bases outside the gene matches. The CDR3: CASITGVDSPLHF. CDR3 DNA sequence: TGTGCCAGCATAACAGGGGTTGATTCACCCCTCCACTTT. Looking up the rest from reference TRBV28 and TRBJ1-6 gives the full variable domain: DVKVTQSSRYLVKRTGEKVFLECVQDMDHENMFWYRQDPGLGLRLIYFSYDVKMKEKGDIPEGYSVSREKKERFSLILESASTNQTSMYLCASITGVDSPLHFGNGTRLTVT.

The chain employs TRBV4-2 and TRBJ2-1; TRBD1 might be the D (6 bases). The CDR3 runs 15 residues. V lost 0 bases, J lost 5 bases, and 11 bases lay in between. Germline assignment: CDR1 LGHNA and CDR2 YNFKEQ. The CDR3 spells CASSQDGAGDNEQFF. The CDR3 DNA reads as TGTGCCAGCAGCCAAGATGGGGCAGGGGACAATGAGCAGTTCTTC.

This chain links TRBV2 with TRBJ1-2, with 11 bases aligning to TRBD1. From germline, CDR1 is SNHLY and CDR2 FYNNEI. The CDR3 is 15 amino acids. With 1 base clipped from V and 8 bases from J, the junction kept 6 bases outside the gene matches. The CDR3 reads CASSEGTGGARGYTF. CDR3 sequence (DNA): TGTGCCAGCAGTGAAGGGACAGGGGGCGCCCGCGGCTACACCTTC.

The chain links TRBV6-1 to TRBJ1-4, with 8 bases aligning to TRBD1. After removal of 6 bases from V and 9 bases from J, the junction contained 9 bases not matched to a gene. CDR1 is MNHNS and CDR2 is SASEGT in the germline V gene. The CDR3 is 14 amino acids. The CDR3 sequence is CASSAGGFAKKLFF. The CDR3 DNA reads TGTGCCAGCAGCGCAGGGGGCTTTGCCAAAAAACTGTTTTTT.

This clone has just a few counts. The CDR3 DNA reads as TGTGCCAGCAGCTTAAGGGGGACTAGCGGGAGTTGGAACTTCGGGGAGCTGTTTTTT. Protein: CASSLRGTSGSWNFGELFF. The chain combines TRBV7-6 with TRBJ2-2; 14 bases map to TRBD2. V shed 2 bases, J shed 7 bases, and the junction held 12 bases outside the gene matches. Germline CDR1 is SGHVS and CDR2 is FNYEAQ. The CDR3 sequence is 19 residues long.